These 5 T cell receptor beta chains came from one sample sequenced in a study of neurological immune-mediated disorders. TCRdb re-derived calls from the 5' RACE reads in MiXCR, one entry per CDR3 protein. The table shows more than 55,000 distinct CDR3 sequences, with roughly 9.8% occurring only once. Time point noted: longitudinal time-point 2. The sample comprised PBMCs. These receptors all stem from a man aged 25 to 45 in good health.

This clonotype was picked up many times. V gene TRBV14 combines with J gene TRBJ2-7, with 10 bases that match TRBD1. This CDR3 has 18 residues. V dropped 0 bases and J dropped 0; count of bases not matched to a gene: 8. Germline CDR1 reads SGHDN; CDR2 reads FVKESK. The CDR3 DNA sequence: TGTGCCAGCAGCCAAGATTGGGGGACAGGGGTAAGCTCCTACGAGCAGTACTTC. Translation: CASSQDWGTGVSSYEQYF.

There are many counts of this clonotype. The CDR3 coding sequence is TGTGCCAGCAGCCCCAGACAGGGTCTGAGTGGTGAAAAACTGTTTTTT. This translates into CASSPRQGLSGEKLFF. The genes are TRBV3-1 and TRBJ1-4; 7 nucleotides align to TRBD1. V was pared by 4 bases and J by 7 bases, with 12 bases of the junction left unmatched. Germline lookup yields CDR1 LGHDT and CDR2 YNNKEL (reference sequence). CDR3 length: 16 amino acids.

The CDR3 reads CASSSDRERDTEAFF. DNA of the CDR3: TGTGCCAGCAGCTCGGACAGGGAGCGGGACACTGAAGCTTTCTTT. The chain carries TRBV5-8 and TRBJ1-1; TRBD1 agrees at 8 bases. Germline V gene lookup returns CDR1 SGHTS and CDR2 YDEGEE. There are 15 residues in the CDR3. The ends lost 3 bases at V and 3 bases at J; junction bases unmatched: 7.

There are a few counts of this clonotype. The chain joins TRBV20-1 to TRBJ2-5; unclear D gene. The germline gives CDR1 DFQATT, CDR2 SNEGSKA (reference sequence). With 5 bases removed from V and 5 bases from J, the gap between germline ends came to 18 bases. The CDR3 has 14 residues. The CDR3: CSAPPMAPWETQYF. CDR3 coding DNA: TGCAGTGCTCCCCCCATGGCACCCTGGGAGACCCAGTACTTC.

This clonotype showed up just once. J is TRBJ2-1 and V is TRBV6-1, with D maybe TRBD2 (5 bases). The CDR3 extends over 14 amino acids. V shed 6 bases and J shed 9 bases, with 18 bases lying between them. Germline V CDR1 and CDR2: MNHNS, SASEGT. The CDR3 is CASRERTTSAEQFF. CDR3 nucleotides: TGTGCCAGCAGGGAGCGGACGACTTCGGCTGAGCAGTTCTTC.